This entry describes one TCR beta chain. No antigen is known for it. The TCRbeta library incorporated unique molecular identifiers. TCRdb re-derived calls from the PCR reads in MiXCR, one entry per CDR3 protein. The sample lists hundreds of thousands of distinct CDR3 sequences; 8% to 11% were seen once. The sample comes from a study of T-cell reconstitution after alpha-beta-depleted transplantation in children. General study points: For some patients, TCRbeta diversity was high at day 60 because of recipient T cells and thymic progenitors that survived. Fresh T-cell production supplied most of the T-cell counts and diversity seen one year after transplant.

The specimen comprised PBMCs, sampled before TCRalphabeta/CD19-depleted stem cell transplant. The source is a child under 10 years old with inherited bone marrow failure, due to receive a stem cell transplant.

CDR3 DNA sequence: TGCAGTGCCAAGTCGAGCGGGAGGACGCAAGAGACCCAGTACTTC. This encodes CSAKSSGRTQETQYF. This chain uses TRBV20-1 with TRBJ2-5; 9 bases map to TRBD2. CDR3 length: 15 amino acids. Trimming cost V 6 bases and J 2 bases; bases outside gene matches: 10. Germline CDR1 DFQATT, CDR2 SNEGSKA (reference sequence).